This TCR beta chain was recovered during a study of cytomegalovirus exposure and HLA in healthy donors. Regarding the study as a whole: No immune exposure information besides CMV serostatus was available.

The PCR was carried out with 60 Vbeta primers and 13 Jbeta primers. Per the original data handling: The count from a later analysis was tens of millions of unique TCR beta chains, some 10 million of them shared. Libraries were prepared by immunoSEQ multiplex PCR; TCRdb keeps only in-frame clonotypes and omits some of them. Clone size and the V and J calls come from that table; the DNA yielded D and trimming. The repertoire holds roughly 160,000 clones, over 75% seen once, with approximately 2.1% in the top ten. Per germline, CDR1 SQVTM and CDR2 ANQGSEA. The V end lost 4 bases, the J end lost 4 bases, and 13 bases lay between the germline ends. CDR3 length: 13 amino acids. Points on this clone: The antigen is not known.

The receptor was isolated from a male donor in good health and CMV-seronegative. Input material: PBMCs. The chain has TRBV29-1 and TRBJ1-2, with unresolved D. CDR3 protein: CSVGSQVPYGYTF. CDR3 nucleotide sequence: TGCAGCGTTGGTTCGCAGGTCCCCTATGGCTACACCTTC.